The rows below give T cell receptor beta chains drawn from one sample of a study of Ad26.COV2.S vaccination and SARS-CoV-2 variants. TCRdb's copy holds only in-frame clones and misses some; the assay was immunoSEQ multiplex PCR. The data show about 350,000 clones, with just over 90% seen just once and under 4% held by the top ten. Here the sequenced sample was peripheral blood, taken after recovery from COVID-19. All receptors derive from a human donor who had recovered from COVID-19. Both conserved end residues are part of each CDR3. A D gene is named only where the DNA matches it firmly. Size values are once, few and many counts, or a class for expanded clones, and some rows have none.

CDR3nt	CDR3aa	v_gene	j_gene	d_gene	abundance
TGCGCCAGCAGCTTGGTGGGACAGGCAAGAACCGGGGAGCTGTTTTTT	CASSLVGQARTGELFF	TRBV5-1	TRBJ2-2	TRBD1	few
TGTGCCAGCAGCTCTCCCGGAGGGATGGGAAACACCATATATTTT	CASSSPGGMGNTIYF	TRBV6-6	TRBJ1-3	-	-
TGTGCCAGCAGCGTGAATTCGGGGACCGACCGTTATGGCTACACCTTC	CASSVNSGTDRYGYTF	TRBV9	TRBJ1-2	-	-
TGTGCCAGCACCCCGCCCCAGACAGGGTTTGGCACTGAAGCTTTCTTT	CASTPPQTGFGTEAFF	TRBV6-6	TRBJ1-1	TRBD1	-
TGTGCCAGCAGCCCAGAAGCCTCTGGGGCCAACGTCCTGACTTTC	CASSPEASGANVLTF	TRBV11-2	TRBJ2-6	-	-
TGTGCCAGCAGCGTAAGTAGCGGGCCACAAGAGACCCAGTACTTC	CASSVSSGPQETQYF	TRBV9	TRBJ2-5	TRBD2	-
TGTGCCAGCAGTGTTACTAGCGGCCTAGATACGCAGTATTTT	CASSVTSGLDTQYF	TRBV7-2	TRBJ2-3	TRBD2	once
TGCGCCAGCAGCTTTGGGCTAAAAGAGACCCAGTACTTC	CASSFGLKETQYF	TRBV5-1	TRBJ2-5	-	-
TGCGCCAGCAGCTTCGTCCAGGGGGCAATTCAGTACTTC	CASSFVQGAIQYF	TRBV5-1	TRBJ2-4	TRBD1	once
TGTGCCAGCAGCCCAGGGGCTAGCGGTGAGCAGTTCTTC	CASSPGASGEQFF	TRBV6-2/TRBV6-3	TRBJ2-1	-	-
TGTGCCAGCAGCCAAGATTGGAACACTGAAGCTTTCTTT	CASSQDWNTEAFF	TRBV14	TRBJ1-1	-	-
TGTGCCAGCAGCGAAGGACGTCCCTACGAGCAGTACTTC	CASSEGRPYEQYF	TRBV27	TRBJ2-7	-	-
TGCAGTGCCAGGGGAGCTTTCTTT	CSARGAFF	TRBV20-1	TRBJ1-1	-	-
TGTGCCAGCAATCCAAGCGGGGTCTACGAGCAGTACTTC	CASNPSGVYEQYF	TRBV6-5	TRBJ2-7	TRBD2	-
TGTGCCAGTAGTATTGCCAGTGATGAAAAACTGTTTTTT	CASSIASDEKLFF	TRBV19	TRBJ1-4	-	-
TGTGCCAGCAGCACAAACCCAGCGGCGGCCTACAATGAGCAGTTCTTC	CASSTNPAAAYNEQFF	TRBV7-6	TRBJ2-1	-	-
TGTGCCAGTAGTATGGGACTTTATCAGCCCCAGCATTTT	CASSMGLYQPQHF	TRBV19	TRBJ1-5	-	-
TGTGCCAGCAGTCAAGGGGCACGACTGAACCCAGTCTTC	CASSQGARLNPVF	TRBV7-2	TRBJ2-7	-	-
TGTGCCAGCAGCTTAGTAGGGGCGCGTTACAATGAGCAGTTCTTC	CASSLVGARYNEQFF	TRBV5-8	TRBJ2-1	-	-
TGTGCCAGCTCACCAGGGGTGCGGACGAATAATGAAAAACTGTTTTTT	CASSPGVRTNNEKLFF	TRBV18	TRBJ1-4	-	-
TGTGCCAGCAGCGTACAGGGTGGAGGGGCCGAGCAGTACTTC	CASSVQGGGAEQYF	TRBV7-9	TRBJ2-7	-	-
TGTGCCAGCAGCTTGGGGACAGGGCCAGATACGCAGTATTTT	CASSLGTGPDTQYF	TRBV7-9	TRBJ2-3	TRBD1	-
TGTGCCAGCAGCTCAGGACAGGGGCGAGATACGCAGTATTTT	CASSSGQGRDTQYF	TRBV7-9	TRBJ2-3	TRBD1	-
TGTGCCAGCAGTTACGGGGGGGAAGGTGGCTACACCTTC	CASSYGGEGGYTF	TRBV6-5	TRBJ1-2	-	-
TGTGCCAGCAGACCAGCGCTAGCGGGGGGGGACAATGAGCAGTTCTTC	CASRPALAGGDNEQFF	TRBV11-2	TRBJ2-1	TRBD2	-
TGCGCCAGCAGCCGGGATGGAGGGGGCACCGGGGAGCTGTTTTTT	CASSRDGGGTGELFF	TRBV4-3	TRBJ2-2	-	-
TGTGCCAGTAGTATGGGCCAGGTCCGGGCTCCGTCGGGTACGCAGTATTTT	CASSMGQVRAPSGTQYF	TRBV19	TRBJ2-3	-	-
TGCGCCAGCAGTAGGGACAGGGCCACTGAAGCTTTCTTT	CASSRDRATEAFF	TRBV10-1	TRBJ1-1	TRBD1	-
TGTGCCAGCAGCTTAGCGGGGGGGAACACAGATACGCAGTATTTT	CASSLAGGNTDTQYF	TRBV7-3	TRBJ2-3	TRBD2	-
TGCAGTGCTAGTGGTGGGGCGTGGCGGGGCGGAGAGACCCAGTACTTC	CSASGGAWRGGETQYF	TRBV20-1	TRBJ2-5	-	once
TGTGCCAGCAGCTTAGGGACCAAGAACACCGGGGAGCTGTTTTTT	CASSLGTKNTGELFF	TRBV7-9	TRBJ2-2	-	-
TGTGCCAGCAGCTCGTTACGGGGGGGAACCTACGAGCAGTACTTC	CASSSLRGGTYEQYF	TRBV5-4	TRBJ2-7	TRBD2	once
TGTGCCAGCAGCCCGACGGGGGGCGCGACCACTGAAGCTTTCTTT	CASSPTGGATTEAFF	TRBV9	TRBJ1-1	-	once
TGCGCCAGCAGCCAGACAGTCACCGGGGAGCTGTTTTTT	CASSQTVTGELFF	TRBV10-2	TRBJ2-2	-	-
TGCGCCAGCAAGATTGGGGGCCAAGAGACCCAGTACTTC	CASKIGGQETQYF	TRBV5-1	TRBJ2-5	-	-
TGTGCCAGTAGTGTACAGGGTAACTATGGCTACACCTTC	CASSVQGNYGYTF	TRBV19	TRBJ1-2	-	-